These 30 T cell receptor beta chains were sequenced from one sample in a study of OX40 agonist ivuxolimab in advanced cancers. Data came from immunoSEQ multiplex PCR; TCRdb stores just in-frame clones and leaves some out. The repertoire holds roughly 72,000 clones, with 89% as singletons. The sample consisted of CD4+ or CD8+ T cells sorted from blood, taken in a trial of the OX40 agonist ivuxolimab. These receptors came from an adult with an advanced solid tumor such as melanoma, head and neck, liver or kidney cancer.

The V call is TRBV28, the J call TRBJ2-7; 9 nucleotides align to TRBD1. This CDR3 contains 15 residues. Germline-derived CDR1 and CDR2 are MDHEN and SYDVKM. V shed 6 bases and J 0 bases; nucleotides not matched to a gene: 6. The CDR3 loop reads CASSHGQGSSYEQYF. CDR3 DNA sequence: TGTGCCAGCAGCCACGGACAGGGGAGCTCCTACGAGCAGTACTTC.

The chain combines TRBV20-1 with TRBJ1-4; D unresolved. The germline CDR1 and CDR2 sequences are DFQATT and SNEGSKA (reference sequence). CDR3 length: 10 amino acids. Between the trimmed V and J ends, which lost 8 bases and 14 bases, there was a span of 15 bases. CDR3 DNA: TGCAGTCTGTGGGCAAATGGTCTGTTTTTT. Its translation is CSLWANGLFF.

This clone was seen a few times. CDR3 residues: CASSLTGVSYGYTF. CDR3 DNA sequence: TGTGCCAGCAGCTTAACAGGTGTGAGCTATGGCTACACCTTC. This chain uses TRBV7-9 with TRBJ1-2, with TRBD1 as a possible D gene (5 bases). V was shortened by 2 bases and J by 4 bases, with 11 bases between the two germline ends. The V gene's germline CDR1 is SEHNR and CDR2 FQNEAQ (reference sequence). This CDR3 is built from 14 residues.

The V gene is TRBV5-5, the J gene TRBJ1-5; D gene uncertain. CDR1 is SGHKS, CDR2 YYEKEE, per germline (reference sequence). This CDR3 is 18 amino acids long. Trimming pared 4 bases from V and 0 bases from J, leaving 20 bases between. The DNA of the CDR3 is TGTGCCAGCAGCCCCCGGGGAGAGGGAGCCTATAGCAATCAGCCCCAGCATTTT. The encoded protein is CASSPRGEGAYSNQPQHF.

V is TRBV18 and J is TRBJ1-4; TRBD1 aligns across 9 bases. This CDR3 has 17 amino acids. Losses at the gene ends were 6 bases for V and 8 bases for J; bases not matched to a gene: 16. CDR1 and CDR2 from the germline V gene are KGHSH and LQKENI. For the CDR3, the DNA is TGTGCCAGCTCCCTATCAGCCGGGACAGGGTTAGGAGAAAAACTGTTTTTT. Encoded protein: CASSLSAGTGLGEKLFF.

CDR3 in DNA: TGTGCCAGCGGTAGGGATCTACATGGCTACACCTTC. Translated, it gives CASGRDLHGYTF. V usage is TRBV5-8 and J usage is TRBJ1-2; D is ambiguous. Germline CDR1 SGHTS, CDR2 YDEGEE. This CDR3 has 12 amino acids. Trimming cost V 7 bases and J 6 bases, with 13 bases left between them.

Regarding this clone: Germline is not matched at one junction end, which may reflect a read error. The rearrangement joins TRBV2 to TRBJ2-1; D ambiguous. The CDR3 covers 11 residues. Germline loops: CDR1 SNHLY, CDR2 FYNNEI. CDR3 amino acids: CASSDYHEQFF. The DNA for the CDR3 is TGTGCCAGCAGTGACTACCATGAGCAGTTCTTC.

The V call is TRBV7-8, the J call TRBJ2-7, with D possibly TRBD2 on 5 matching bases. The CDR3 is 13 residues long. Germline CDR1 is SGHVS and CDR2 is FQNEAQ. Deletions cut 6 bases from V and 0 bases from J, with 9 bases between. CDR3 sequence: CASRGVRSYEQYF. The DNA of the CDR3 is TGTGCCAGCAGGGGAGTGCGCTCCTACGAGCAGTACTTC. The full variable domain, its missing parts supplied by reference TRBV7-8 and TRBJ2-7, is GAGVSQSPRYKVAKRGQDVALRCDPISGHVSLFWYQQALGQGPEFLTYFQNEAQLDKSGLPSDRFFAERPEGSVSTLKIQRTQQEDSAVYLCASRGVRSYEQYFGPGTRLTVT.

This chain links TRBV10-3 with TRBJ1-2, with D perhaps TRBD1 (5 bases). Trimming removed 2 bases at V and 8 bases at J, with 12 bases between. The CDR3 has 13 amino acids. Germline lookup yields CDR1 ENHRY and CDR2 SYGVKD. This CDR3 is CAISERGQGGYTF. The CDR3 DNA sequence: TGTGCCATCAGTGAGCGCGGACAAGGAGGCTACACCTTC.

The CDR3 loop is CASSLEGHLQETQYF. CDR3 in DNA: TGCGCCAGCAGCTTGGAGGGACACCTCCAAGAGACCCAGTACTTC. V usage is TRBV5-1 and J usage is TRBJ2-5, with D tentatively TRBD1 (6 bases). In germline, CDR1 is SGHRS, CDR2 YFSETQ. This CDR3 comprises 15 residues. V lost 0 bases and J lost 1, with 10 bases in between. The entire variable domain, with the rest obtained from reference TRBV5-1 and TRBJ2-5, is as follows: KAGVTQTPRYLIKTRGQQVTLSCSPISGHRSVSWYQQTPGQGLQFLFEYFSETQRNKGNFPGRFSGRQFSNSRSEMNVSTLELGDSALYLCASSLEGHLQETQYFGPGTRLLVL.

This clone was found a few times. Other DNA variants within this sample encode the same CDR3. The chain couples TRBV2 to TRBJ1-5; possibly TRBD1 for D (5 bases). V lost 6 bases to trimming and J lost 0 bases, with 6 bases between them. Germline V CDR1 and CDR2: SNHLY, FYNNEI. The CDR3 is 13 amino acids. CDR3 region: CASRGDSNQPQHF. CDR3 DNA: TGTGCCAGCAGGGGGGATAGCAATCAGCCCCAGCATTTT. Full variable domain (outside the CDR3, taken from reference TRBV2 and TRBJ1-5): EPEVTQTPSHQVTQMGQEVILRCVPISNHLYFYWYRQILGQKVEFLVSFYNNEISEKSEIFDDQFSVERPDGSNFTLKIRSTKLEDSAMYFCASRGDSNQPQHFGDGTRLSIL.

CDR3 protein: CASSLFTGDEQYF. The CDR3 bases are TGTGCCAGCAGCTTATTTACAGGGGACGAGCAGTACTTC. The chain employs TRBV7-6 and TRBJ2-5; 7 bases are shared with TRBD1. Judging by the DNA end, TRBJ2-7 fits better; the J call may be wrong. The CDR3 runs to 13 residues. CDR1 and CDR2 from the germline V gene are SGHVS and FNYEAQ.

The V and J genes are TRBV7-9 and TRBJ2-3, with TRBD2 identical over 16 bases. The CDR3 runs 18 residues. V dropped 5 bases and J dropped 3; count of bases not matched to a gene: 8. Germline CDR1 and CDR2: SEHNR and FQNEAQ (reference sequence). CDR3 sequence: CASSQGTSGGAVTDTQYF. The CDR3 nucleotides are TGTGCCAGCAGCCAAGGGACTAGCGGGGGGGCGGTGACAGATACGCAGTATTTT.

The CDR3 sequence: CASSLPTGGQETQYF. CDR3 DNA: TGTGCCAGCAGCTTACCAACAGGGGGACAAGAGACCCAGTACTTC. This sequence joins TRBV5-4 and TRBJ2-5, with 8 bases aligning to TRBD1. Germline CDR1 and CDR2: SGHNT and YYREEE (reference sequence). Unmatched junction bases numbered 5, after V lost 2 bases and J lost 2 bases. The CDR3 is 15 amino acids.

The chain uses TRBV5-6 and TRBJ1-1; TRBD1 is a possible D gene (5 bases). Trimming removed 5 bases at V and 3 bases at J, with 17 bases between. The CDR3 spans 15 residues. Germline V CDR1 and CDR2: SGHDT, YYEEEE. CDR3 loop: CASRNGGVFDTEAFF. DNA of the CDR3: TGTGCCAGCAGAAACGGGGGGGTGTTTGACACTGAAGCTTTCTTT.

This chain connects TRBV5-5 to TRBJ2-7, with D perhaps TRBD1 (6 bases). The CDR3 length is 12 residues. Germline loops: CDR1 SGHKS, CDR2 YYEKEE (reference sequence). Deletions cut 0 bases from V and 6 bases from J, with 7 bases between. DNA for the CDR3: TGTGCCAGCAGCTTGGCAGGGGCCGAGCAGTACTTC. Amino acid sequence: CASSLAGAEQYF.

V is TRBV7-9 and J is TRBJ2-2; no clear D gene. The CDR3 extends over 11 amino acids. The ends were cut back, 8 bases at V and 6 bases at J, with 7 bases in the middle. The V gene's germline CDR1 is SEHNR and CDR2 FQNEAQ (reference sequence). The CDR3 DNA is TGTGCCAGCCTACCGGCCGGGGAGCTGTTTTTT. Translating it yields CASLPAGELFF.

The J gene is TRBJ2-3, the V gene TRBV29-1; the D gene is possibly TRBD2 (6 bases). This CDR3 comprises 13 residues. Germline CDR1 reads SQVTM; CDR2 reads ANQGSEA. Trimming took off 4 bases at V and 2 bases at J, with 10 bases between the two ends. The CDR3 sequence: CSVGRGNTDTQYF. The CDR3, as DNA: TGCAGCGTTGGGCGCGGGAACACAGATACGCAGTATTTT.

The chain has TRBV16 and TRBJ1-2, with D tentatively TRBD1 (6 bases). Trimming removed 3 bases at V and 0 bases at J, with 11 bases between. The germline gives CDR1 KGHSY, CDR2 FQNENV. The CDR3 loop spans 15 amino acids. DNA of the CDR3: TGTGCCAGCAGCCACCTACAGGGTTCTAACTATGGCTACACCTTC. Its protein is CASSHLQGSNYGYTF.

This chain connects TRBV6-6 to TRBJ2-7, with TRBD2 matching 7 bases. Germline V lookup: CDR1 MNHNY, CDR2 SVGAGI (reference sequence). CDR3 length: 14 amino acids. Losses at the gene ends were 4 bases for V and 0 bases for J; bases not matched to a gene: 3. The CDR3 sequence: CASSSAGSSYEQYF. The CDR3 region has the DNA TGTGCCAGCAGTTCAGCGGGAAGCTCCTACGAGCAGTACTTC.

This clone was counted a single time. The rearrangement uses TRBV7-9 and TRBJ2-1; the match to TRBD2 covers 8 bases. Losses at the gene ends were 3 bases for V and 4 bases for J; bases not matched to a gene: 2. The CDR3 is 14 residues long. Germline V gives CDR1 SEHNR, CDR2 FQNEAQ (reference sequence). The CDR3 loop is CASSLSGSYNEQFF. In nucleotides, the CDR3 is TGTGCCAGCAGCTTGAGCGGGAGTTACAATGAGCAGTTCTTC.

The genes are TRBV7-9 and TRBJ2-1; D is perhaps TRBD1 (5 bases). The CDR3 consists of 15 residues. Germline loops: CDR1 SEHNR, CDR2 FQNEAQ (reference sequence). The ends were cut back, 2 bases at V and 6 bases at J, with 14 bases in the middle. CDR3 loop: CASSLLRQTGNEQFF. DNA of the CDR3: TGTGCCAGCAGCTTACTCCGACAGACTGGCAATGAGCAGTTCTTC.

This clone has a handful of counts. The chain couples TRBV28 to TRBJ1-2; 8 bases are a match to TRBD1. Germline trimming cut 4 bases from V and 8 bases from J; bases unmatched to any gene: 6. Per germline, CDR1 MDHEN and CDR2 SYDVKM. The CDR3 is made up of 13 amino acids. As DNA, the CDR3 is TGTGCCAGCAGTTGGGGGACAGGTTCCGGCTACACCTTC. Protein: CASSWGTGSGYTF.

The J gene is TRBJ2-7, the V gene TRBV18; D is possibly TRBD1 (6 bases). The ends were cut back, 5 bases at V and 2 bases at J, with 13 bases in the middle. There are 14 residues in the CDR3. Germline V gene lookup returns CDR1 KGHSH and CDR2 LQKENI. CDR3 residues: CASSSDSAPYEQYF. CDR3 bases: TGTGCCAGCTCATCGGACAGTGCTCCCTACGAGCAGTACTTC.

The J gene is TRBJ1-2, the V gene TRBV7-9; D unclear. Trimming took off 0 bases at V and 0 bases at J, with 8 bases between the two ends. Germline-derived CDR1 and CDR2 are SEHNR and FQNEAQ (reference sequence). The CDR3 runs to 15 residues. The CDR3 spells CASSLARPANYGYTF. Written as DNA, the CDR3 is TGTGCCAGCAGCTTAGCGCGCCCGGCTAACTATGGCTACACCTTC.

This clone was detected only once. The chain carries TRBV11-3 and TRBJ2-1; a possible D gene is TRBD2 (5 bases). Between the trimmed V and J ends, which lost 1 base and 4 bases, there was a span of 5 bases. The CDR3 totals 13 residues. Per the germline V gene, CDR1 is SGHNT and CDR2 is YENEEA. The DNA of the CDR3 is TGTGCCAGCAGCTTAGGGGAGTACAATGAGCAGTTCTTC. This translates into CASSLGEYNEQFF.

This clone was picked up a small number of times. The chain joins TRBV2 to TRBJ1-5; a possible D gene is TRBD1 (6 bases). Trimming left V 8 bases short and J 6 bases short, with 20 bases between. Germline CDR1 is SNHLY and CDR2 is FYNNEI. This CDR3 is built from 15 residues. The CDR3 DNA sequence: TGTGCCAGCGAAGGACACACAGGGAGGGGTCAGCCCCAGCATTTT. Translation gives CASEGHTGRGQPQHF.

The gene calls are TRBV6-5 and TRBJ1-2; D is possibly TRBD1 (5 bases). CDR3 length: 13 amino acids. The V end was cut by 6 bases, the J end by 6 bases, with 14 bases between. Germline CDR1 is MNHEY and CDR2 is SVGAGI. The DNA for the CDR3 is TGTGCCAGCAGCTACCGACGGGGCCATGGCTACACCTTC. Protein sequence: CASSYRRGHGYTF.

This chain links TRBV9 with TRBJ2-3; 11 bases align to TRBD1. The CDR3 is 15 amino acids. J gave up 4 bases and V 0 bases, and 1 base lay outside the gene matches. Germline V gives CDR1 SGDLS, CDR2 YYNGEE. CDR3 region: CASSVGTGGADTQYF. The DNA of the CDR3 is TGTGCCAGCAGCGTAGGGACAGGGGGCGCAGATACGCAGTATTTT.

The V and J genes are TRBV28 and TRBJ2-1, with no clear D. V dropped 3 bases and J dropped 0 bases, with 15 bases sitting between them. Germline CDR1 is MDHEN and CDR2 is SYDVKM. The CDR3 spans 17 residues. The CDR3 reads CASSFSHGLSSYNEQFF. DNA for the CDR3: TGTGCCAGCAGTTTCTCACACGGTCTGAGCTCCTACAATGAGCAGTTCTTC.